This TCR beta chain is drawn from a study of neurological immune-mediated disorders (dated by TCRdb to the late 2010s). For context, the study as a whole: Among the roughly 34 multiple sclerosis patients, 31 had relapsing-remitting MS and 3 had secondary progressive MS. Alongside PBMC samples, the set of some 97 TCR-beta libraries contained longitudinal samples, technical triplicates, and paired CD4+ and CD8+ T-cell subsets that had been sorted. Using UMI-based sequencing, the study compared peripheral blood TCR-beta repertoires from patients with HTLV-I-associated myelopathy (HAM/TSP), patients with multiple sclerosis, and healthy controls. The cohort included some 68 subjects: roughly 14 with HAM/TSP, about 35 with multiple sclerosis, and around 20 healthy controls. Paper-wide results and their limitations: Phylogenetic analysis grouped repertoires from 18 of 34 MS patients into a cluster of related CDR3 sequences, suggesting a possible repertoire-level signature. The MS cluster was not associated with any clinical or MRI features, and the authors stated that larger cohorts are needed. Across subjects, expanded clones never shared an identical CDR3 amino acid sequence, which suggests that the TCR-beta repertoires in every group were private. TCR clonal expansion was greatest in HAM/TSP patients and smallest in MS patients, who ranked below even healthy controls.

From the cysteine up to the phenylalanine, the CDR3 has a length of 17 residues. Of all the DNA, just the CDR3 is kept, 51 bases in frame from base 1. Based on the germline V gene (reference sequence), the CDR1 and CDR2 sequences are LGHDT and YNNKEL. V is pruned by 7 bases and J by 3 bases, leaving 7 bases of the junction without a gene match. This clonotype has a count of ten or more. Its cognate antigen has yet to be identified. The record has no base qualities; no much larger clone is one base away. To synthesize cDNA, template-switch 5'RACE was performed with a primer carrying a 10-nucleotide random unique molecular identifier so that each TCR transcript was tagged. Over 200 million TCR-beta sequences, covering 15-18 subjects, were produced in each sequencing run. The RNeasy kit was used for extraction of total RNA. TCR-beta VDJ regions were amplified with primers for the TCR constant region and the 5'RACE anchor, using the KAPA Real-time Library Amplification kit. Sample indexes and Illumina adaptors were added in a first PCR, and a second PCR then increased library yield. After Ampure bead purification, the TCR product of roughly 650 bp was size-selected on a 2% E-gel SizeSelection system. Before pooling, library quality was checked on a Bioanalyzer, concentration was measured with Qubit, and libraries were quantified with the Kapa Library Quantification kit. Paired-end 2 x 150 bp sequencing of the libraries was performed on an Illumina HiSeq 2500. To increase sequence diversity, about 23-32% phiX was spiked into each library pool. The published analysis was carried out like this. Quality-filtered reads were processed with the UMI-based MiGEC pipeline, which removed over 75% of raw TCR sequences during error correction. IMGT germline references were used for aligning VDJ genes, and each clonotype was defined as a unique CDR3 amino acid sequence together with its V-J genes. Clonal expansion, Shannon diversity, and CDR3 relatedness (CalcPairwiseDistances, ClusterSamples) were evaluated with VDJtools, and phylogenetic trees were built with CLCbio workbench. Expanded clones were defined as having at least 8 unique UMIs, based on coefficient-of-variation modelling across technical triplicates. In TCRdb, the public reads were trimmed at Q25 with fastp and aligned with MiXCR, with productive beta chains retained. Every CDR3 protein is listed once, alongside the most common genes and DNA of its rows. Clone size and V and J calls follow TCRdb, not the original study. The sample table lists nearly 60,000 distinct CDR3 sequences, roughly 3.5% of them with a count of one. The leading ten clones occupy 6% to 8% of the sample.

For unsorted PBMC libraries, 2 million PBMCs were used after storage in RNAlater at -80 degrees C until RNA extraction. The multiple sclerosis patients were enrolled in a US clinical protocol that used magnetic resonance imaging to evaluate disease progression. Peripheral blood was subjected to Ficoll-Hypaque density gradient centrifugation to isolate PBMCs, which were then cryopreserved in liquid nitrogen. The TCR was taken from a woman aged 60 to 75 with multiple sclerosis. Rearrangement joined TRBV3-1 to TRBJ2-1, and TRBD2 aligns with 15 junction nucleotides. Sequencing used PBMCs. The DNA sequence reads TGTGCCAGCACTGGACTAGCGGGGGGGCCGGGCTACAATGAGCAGTTCTTC. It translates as CASTGLAGGPGYNEQFF.